One T cell receptor beta chain is described in this entry. This entry belongs to a study of cytomegalovirus exposure and HLA in healthy donors. PCR was performed using 60 Vbeta and 13 Jbeta primers. This table comes from immunoSEQ multiplex PCR, and its TCRdb copy is limited to in-frame clones, with some not included. The data hold 180,000 or so clones, with around 80% observed a single time. The material sequenced was PBMCs. This clonotype originated in a woman in her forties or fifties in good health and CMV-seropositive.

The CDR3 protein is CASSPPWAVRADTQYF. The CDR3 DNA is TGTGCCAGCAGCCCGCCTTGGGCAGTCAGAGCAGATACGCAGTATTTT. The rearrangement links TRBV11-2 to TRBJ2-3; unclear D gene. Trimming removed 5 bases from V and 4 bases from J, with 19 bases in between. Germline V gene lookup returns CDR1 SGHAT and CDR2 FQNNGV. This CDR3 has 16 amino acids.